The rows below give T cell receptor beta chains drawn from one sample of a study of CD8 T cells in Susac syndrome. From the immunoSEQ multiplex PCR reads, TCRdb called clonotypes with MiXCR, one entry per CDR3 protein. This sample has 150,000 to 200,000 distinct CDR3 sequences, with 90% to 97% found just once. The specimen was CD4+ T cells from PBMCs. These receptors all stem from a human donor with multiple sclerosis. The CDR3 runs from the conserved cysteine through the conserved F or W. A D gene is named only where the DNA matches it firmly. Clone size appears in some rows only: once, few, many, or a class for an expanded clone.

clone_size	cdr3_length	d_call	v_call	j_call	cdr3_nt	cdr3_aa
.	14	.	TRBV30	TRBJ2-1	TGTGCCTGGAGTGAAGAAAGCTCCTACAATGAGCAGTTCTTC	CAWSEESSYNEQFF
.	16	TRBD2	TRBV19	TRBJ2-1	TGTGCCAGTAGTACGGTCGCGGGGGGGCCCTACAATGAGCAGTTCTTC	CASSTVAGGPYNEQFF
.	14	.	TRBV28	TRBJ2-4	TGTGCCAGCAGTATCCCCACCGGCAGGAACATTCAGTACTTC	CASSIPTGRNIQYF
.	12	TRBD1	TRBV29-1	TRBJ2-2	TGCAGCGGACAGGGACGCACCGGGGAGCTGTTTTTT	CSGQGRTGELFF
.	15	.	TRBV3-1	TRBJ1-1	TGTGCCAGCAGCTCTAATACCGAAGGGAACACTGAAGCTTTCTTT	CASSSNTEGNTEAFF
.	14	TRBD1	TRBV4-3	TRBJ1-1	TGCGCCAGCGGACACAGGGGTCGGAACACTGAAGCTTTCTTT	CASGHRGRNTEAFF
.	14	.	TRBV2	TRBJ2-6	TGTGCCAGCAGCGAATCTACTGGGGCCAACGTCCTGACTTTC	CASSESTGANVLTF
.	14	TRBD2	TRBV2	TRBJ2-7	TGTGCCAGCGGGGCTAGCGGGGTCTCCTACGAGCAGTACTTC	CASGASGVSYEQYF
.	13	.	TRBV25-1	TRBJ1-2	TGTGCCAGCAGTGAAGGGCATAACTATGGCTACACCTTC	CASSEGHNYGYTF
once	16	.	TRBV6-1	TRBJ1-6	TGTGCCAGCAGTGAACACACGGGGGCAGGTTATTCACCCCTCCACTTT	CASSEHTGAGYSPLHF
.	14	.	TRBV29-1	TRBJ1-1	TGCAGCGTTGAAGTCCCCGCGGTGAACACTGAAGCTTTCTTT	CSVEVPAVNTEAFF
.	13	TRBD1	TRBV28	TRBJ1-2	TGTGCCAGCAGTTTCACAGGGGGCGTTGGCTACACCTTC	CASSFTGGVGYTF
.	18	TRBD2	TRBV28	TRBJ2-3	TGTGCCAGCAGTTCTTCTAAGCGGGGGGCCGTTAGCACAGATACGCAGTATTTT	CASSSSKRGAVSTDTQYF
.	14	TRBD1	TRBV7-9	TRBJ2-7	TGTGCCAGCAGCCTAGGGACAGGGATCTACGAGCAGTACTTC	CASSLGTGIYEQYF
.	14	.	TRBV9	TRBJ2-7	TGTGCCAGCAGCGTAGAGGCATCCACCTACGAGCAGTACTTC	CASSVEASTYEQYF
.	15	TRBD1	TRBV12-3/TRBV12-4	TRBJ2-3	TGTGCCAGCAGCCTGGGACAGCCTGACACAGATACGCAGTATTTT	CASSLGQPDTDTQYF
once	13	.	TRBV20-1	TRBJ2-2	TGCAGTGCTAGAGTGCGGAACACCGGGGAGCTGTTTTTT	CSARVRNTGELFF
.	11	.	TRBV29-1	TRBJ2-5	TGCAGCGTTGAAAAGGGAAGGACCCAGTACTTC	CSVEKGRTQYF
.	16	TRBD1	TRBV3-1	TRBJ2-2	TGTGCCAGCAGCGCGAGAGGACAGGGGGCTGGCGGGGAGCTGTTTTTT	CASSARGQGAGGELFF
.	16	.	TRBV20-1	TRBJ2-1	TGCAGTGCTAGACACATTGGGGGGGCCACATACAATGAGCAGTTCTTC	CSARHIGGATYNEQFF
.	15	.	TRBV20-1	TRBJ2-6	TGCAGTGCTAGAATCCCGCCCTCTGGGGCCAACGTCCTGACTTTC	CSARIPPSGANVLTF
.	14	.	TRBV7-2	TRBJ2-7	TGTGCCAGCAGCTTAGCGGCAGGGCCTAACGAGCAGTACTTC	CASSLAAGPNEQYF
.	16	TRBD2	TRBV5-1	TRBJ2-5	TGCGCCAGCAGCTTAGGCCTAGCGGGGCCTCAAGAGACCCAGTACTTC	CASSLGLAGPQETQYF
.	14	.	TRBV7-2	TRBJ1-5	TGTGCCAGCAGCCCCGGACAAGTCAATCAGCCCCAGCATTTT	CASSPGQVNQPQHF
.	15	TRBD1	TRBV27	TRBJ1-4	TGTGCCAGCAGACCCGGGACAGGAACTAATGAAAAACTGTTTTTT	CASRPGTGTNEKLFF
.	16	TRBD2	TRBV13	TRBJ2-1	TGTGCCAGCAGCGGACGGACTAGCGGGGGGAACAATGAGCAGTTCTTC	CASSGRTSGGNNEQFF
few	11	.	TRBV6-5	TRBJ2-5	TGTGCCAGCAGTTATTTGGAGACCCAGTACTTC	CASSYLETQYF
.	10	.	TRBV20-1	TRBJ2-1	TGCAGTGCTGCCTCGCGTGAGCAGTTCTTC	CSAASREQFF
.	14	.	TRBV24-1	TRBJ2-7	TGTGCCACCAGTGGAGGTCAGAACACCTACGAGCAGTACTTC	CATSGGQNTYEQYF
.	15	TRBD2	TRBV7-8	TRBJ2-3	TGTGCCAGCAGCGCCTGGGGGGGAGGCACAGATACGCAGTATTTT	CASSAWGGGTDTQYF
.	14	.	TRBV27	TRBJ2-5	TGTGCCAGCAGCCCCGGGGGGCGCATGAAGACCCAGTACTTC	CASSPGGRMKTQYF
.	14	TRBD1	TRBV6-2/TRBV6-3	TRBJ2-7	TGTGCCAGCAGTTACGGTAGGACAGGGTTCGAGCAGTACTTC	CASSYGRTGFEQYF
.	20	.	TRBV23-1	TRBJ1-6	TGCGCCAGCAGTCCCTCTAGAGCGCAGCTGAGTTTCTCCTATAATTCACCCCTCCACTTT	CASSPSRAQLSFSYNSPLHF
.	20	.	TRBV25-1	TRBJ2-7	TGTGCCAGCAGTGACCCGAAGGAACAGTCGAGAACCCCGGCTTCCTACGAGCAGTACTTC	CASSDPKEQSRTPASYEQYF
.	14	.	TRBV20-1	TRBJ1-1	TGCAGTGCTAGAGAGGGGAGCAAGAACACTGAAGCTTTCTTT	CSAREGSKNTEAFF
.	14	TRBD1	TRBV15	TRBJ1-6	TGTGCCACCAGCGCCGGACAGGGGCGTTCACCCCTCCACTTT	CATSAGQGRSPLHF
.	15	.	TRBV7-9	TRBJ1-1	TGTGCCAGCAGCAGAGATGGGGCGCGGAGTACTGAAGCTTTCTTT	CASSRDGARSTEAFF
.	15	.	TRBV9	TRBJ1-6	TGTGCCAGCGGACAAACAGGGTCCTATAATTCACCCCTCCACTTT	CASGQTGSYNSPLHF
.	15	.	TRBV7-9	TRBJ2-5	TGTGCCAGCAGCTTAGTAACCGCAGGCCAAGAGACCCAGTACTTC	CASSLVTAGQETQYF
.	16	TRBD2	TRBV3-1	TRBJ2-5	TGTGCCAGCAGCCGTCAGCGGGGAAATTACCAAGAGACCCAGTACTTC	CASSRQRGNYQETQYF
.	15	TRBD1	TRBV18	TRBJ1-2	TGTGCCAGCTCAGAGGGGACAGTAGCTAACTATGGCTACACCTTC	CASSEGTVANYGYTF